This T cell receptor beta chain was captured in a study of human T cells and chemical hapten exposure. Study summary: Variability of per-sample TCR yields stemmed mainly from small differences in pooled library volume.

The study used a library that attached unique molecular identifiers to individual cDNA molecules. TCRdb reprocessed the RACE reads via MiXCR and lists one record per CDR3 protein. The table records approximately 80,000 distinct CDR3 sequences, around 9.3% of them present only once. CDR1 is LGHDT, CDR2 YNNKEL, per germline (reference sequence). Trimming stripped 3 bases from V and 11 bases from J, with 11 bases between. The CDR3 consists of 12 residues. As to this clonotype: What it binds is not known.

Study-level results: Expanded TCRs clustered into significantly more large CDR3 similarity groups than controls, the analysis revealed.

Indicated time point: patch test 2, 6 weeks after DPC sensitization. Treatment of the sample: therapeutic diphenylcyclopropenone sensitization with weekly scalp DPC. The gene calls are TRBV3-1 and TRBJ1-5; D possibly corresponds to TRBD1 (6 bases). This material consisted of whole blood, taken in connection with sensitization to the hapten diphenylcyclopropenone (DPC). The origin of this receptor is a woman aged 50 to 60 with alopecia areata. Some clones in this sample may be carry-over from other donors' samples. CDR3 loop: CASSQGAMAQHF. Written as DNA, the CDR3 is TGTGCCAGCAGCCAGGGGGCCATGGCCCAGCATTTT.